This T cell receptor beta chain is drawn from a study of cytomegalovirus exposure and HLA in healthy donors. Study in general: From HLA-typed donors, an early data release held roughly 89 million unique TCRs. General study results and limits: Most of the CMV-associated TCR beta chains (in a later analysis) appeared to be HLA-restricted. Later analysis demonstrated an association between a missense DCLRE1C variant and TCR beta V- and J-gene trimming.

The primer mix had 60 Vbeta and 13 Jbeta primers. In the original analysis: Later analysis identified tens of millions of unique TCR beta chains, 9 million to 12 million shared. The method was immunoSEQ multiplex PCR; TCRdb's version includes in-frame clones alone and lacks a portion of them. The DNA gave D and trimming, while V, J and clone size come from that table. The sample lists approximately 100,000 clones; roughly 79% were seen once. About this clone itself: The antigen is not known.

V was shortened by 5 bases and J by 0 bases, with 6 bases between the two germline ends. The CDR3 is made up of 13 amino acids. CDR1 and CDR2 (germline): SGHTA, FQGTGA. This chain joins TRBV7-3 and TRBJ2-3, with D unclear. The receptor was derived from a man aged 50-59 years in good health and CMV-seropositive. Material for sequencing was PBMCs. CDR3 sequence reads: CASSKRSTDTQYF. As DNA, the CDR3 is TGTGCCAGCAGCAAGAGGAGCACAGATACGCAGTATTTT.